Each of the 10 T cell receptor beta chains below was sequenced from the same sample in a study of OX40 agonist ivuxolimab in advanced cancers. TCRdb's copy holds only in-frame clones and misses some; the assay was immunoSEQ multiplex PCR. The sample contains 77,000 or so clones, about 90% of which appear only once. Sequenced material: CD4+ or CD8+ T cells sorted from blood, taken in a trial of the OX40 agonist ivuxolimab. The receptor set was obtained from an adult with an advanced solid tumor such as melanoma, head and neck, liver or kidney cancer.

V and J are TRBV5-6 and TRBJ2-7; a possible D gene is TRBD1 (5 bases). CDR1 is SGHDT, CDR2 YYEEEE, per germline. This CDR3 contains 15 residues. V gave up 2 bases and J gave up 5 bases, with 17 bases separating them. The CDR3 loop reads CASSLGLDNYNEQYF. The CDR3 DNA follows: TGTGCCAGCAGCTTAGGTCTGGACAATTATAACGAGCAGTACTTC.

The CDR3 DNA reads TGTGCCAGCAGCTTAGCGCGAGAGGGCCCCTACGAGCAGTACTTC. Its translation is CASSLAREGPYEQYF. The V call is TRBV7-2, the J call TRBJ2-7; D might be TRBD2 (5 bases). This CDR3 region has 15 residues. Germline CDR1 reads SGHTA; CDR2 reads FQGNSA. V lost 0 bases to trimming and J lost 2 bases, with 11 bases between them.

The chain has TRBV7-8 and TRBJ1-1; D gene ambiguous. CDR1 is SGHVS, CDR2 FQNEAQ, per germline. This CDR3 has 15 residues. Between the trimmed V and J ends, which lost 1 base and 0 bases, there was a span of 9 bases. CDR3 in amino acids: CASSLVPSMNTEAFF. Written as DNA, the CDR3 is TGTGCCAGCAGCTTAGTCCCGAGTATGAACACTGAAGCTTTCTTT.

The chain links TRBV5-6 to TRBJ1-1, with TRBD1 matching over 8 bases. The CDR3 spans 16 residues. Trimming cost V 4 bases and J 1 base; bases outside gene matches: 9. Germline CDR1 and CDR2: SGHDT and YYEEEE. DNA of the CDR3: TGTGCCAGCAGCGCTGACACCGGGACAGGGAACACTGAAGCTTTCTTT. Amino acids: CASSADTGTGNTEAFF.

This clone has a handful of counts. The rearrangement joins TRBV5-1 to TRBJ1-1, with D maybe TRBD1 (5 bases). This CDR3 has 14 residues. V was pared by 9 bases and J by 2 bases, with 17 bases between. Germline CDR1 reads SGHRS; CDR2 reads YFSETQ. The DNA of the CDR3 is TGCGCCACCTCAACGGGACCTTCAAACACTGAAGCTTTCTTT. As protein: CATSTGPSNTEAFF.

The rearrangement links TRBV9 to TRBJ2-1, with 13 nucleotides matching TRBD2. CDR3 length: 17 residues. The V and J ends lost 4 bases and 6 bases, in that order; junction bases with no gene match: 10. Germline CDR1 reads SGDLS; CDR2 reads YYNGEE. The CDR3: CASSKRTGTSGTNEQFF. The CDR3 DNA is TGTGCCAGCAGCAAGAGAACCGGGACTAGCGGGACCAATGAGCAGTTCTTC.

The chain links TRBV6-5 to TRBJ2-3; TRBD2 is a possible D gene (5 bases). The germline V gene encodes CDR1 MNHEY and CDR2 SVGAGI. V was clipped by 1 base and J by 0 bases, with 11 bases between them. The CDR3 contains 16 residues. The CDR3 is CASSYWASTSTDTQYF. CDR3 coding DNA: TGTGCCAGCAGTTACTGGGCTAGCACTAGCACAGATACGCAGTATTTT.

This chain joins TRBV5-4 and TRBJ2-3, with D perhaps assigned TRBD1 or TRBD2 (6 bases each). CDR3 length equals 14 residues. Germline CDR1 is SGHNT and CDR2 is YYREEE (reference sequence). V was trimmed by 2 bases and J by 1 base, leaving 8 bases between them. CDR3 protein: CASSLRGGTDTQYF. The CDR3 bases are TGTGCCAGCAGCTTAAGGGGGGGCACAGATACGCAGTATTTT. Based on the CDR3 plus reference TRBV5-4 and TRBJ2-3, the full variable domain is ETGVTQSPTHLIKTRGQQVTLRCSSQSGHNTVSWYQQALGQGPQFIFQYYREEENGRGNFPPRFSGLQFPNYSSELNVNALELDDSALYLCASSLRGGTDTQYFGPGTRLTVL.

The V and J genes are TRBV5-1 and TRBJ2-3; 10 bases are a match to TRBD1. The junction had 4 bases not matched to a gene; V was cut back by 3 bases and J by 3 bases. This CDR3 contains 15 residues. CDR1 and CDR2 (germline): SGHRS, YFSETQ. CDR3 DNA sequence: TGCGCCAGCAGCTCTGGACAGGGGGTGACAGATACGCAGTATTTT. Translated: CASSSGQGVTDTQYF.

For this clone: One end of the junction fails to match germline, which may point to a read error. The chain carries TRBV9 and TRBJ2-5; D is undetermined. The CDR3 is made up of 13 amino acids. Germline lookup yields CDR1 SGDLS and CDR2 YYNGEE. CDR3 sequence (DNA): TGTGCCAGCAGCGTGGCTACGCAAGAGATCCAGTACTTC. It specifies CASSVATQEIQYF.